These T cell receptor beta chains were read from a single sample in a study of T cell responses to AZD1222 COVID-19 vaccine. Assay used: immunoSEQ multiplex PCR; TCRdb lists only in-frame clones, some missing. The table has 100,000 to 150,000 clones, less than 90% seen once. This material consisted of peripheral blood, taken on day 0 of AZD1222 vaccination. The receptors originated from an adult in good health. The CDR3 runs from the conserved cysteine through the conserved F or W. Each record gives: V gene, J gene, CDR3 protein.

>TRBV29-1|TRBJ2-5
CSVEGTSGEETQYF
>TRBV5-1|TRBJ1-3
CASSLGPPPGNTIYF
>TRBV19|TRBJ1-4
CASSLSVVNEKLFF
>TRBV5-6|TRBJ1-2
CASSMRQGGGSYGYTF
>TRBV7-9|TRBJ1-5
CASSLDGVGNQPQHF
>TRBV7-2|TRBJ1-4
CASSLGVNEKLFF
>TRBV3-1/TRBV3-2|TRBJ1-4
CASSQRAEKLFF
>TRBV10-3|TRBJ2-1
CAIRLAGGQNEQFF
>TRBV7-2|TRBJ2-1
CASSLGAASYNEQFF
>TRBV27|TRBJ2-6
CASSLKPTTGANVLTF
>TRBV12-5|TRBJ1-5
CASGSLGLNQPQHF
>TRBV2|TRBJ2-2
CASGRGGTHTGELFF
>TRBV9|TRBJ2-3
CASSVSGRLGGDTQYF
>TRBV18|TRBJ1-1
CASSPIGTQNTEAFF
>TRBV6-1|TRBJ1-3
CASSDRAGGTGSGNTIYF
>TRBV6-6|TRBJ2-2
CASLNRGAITGELFF